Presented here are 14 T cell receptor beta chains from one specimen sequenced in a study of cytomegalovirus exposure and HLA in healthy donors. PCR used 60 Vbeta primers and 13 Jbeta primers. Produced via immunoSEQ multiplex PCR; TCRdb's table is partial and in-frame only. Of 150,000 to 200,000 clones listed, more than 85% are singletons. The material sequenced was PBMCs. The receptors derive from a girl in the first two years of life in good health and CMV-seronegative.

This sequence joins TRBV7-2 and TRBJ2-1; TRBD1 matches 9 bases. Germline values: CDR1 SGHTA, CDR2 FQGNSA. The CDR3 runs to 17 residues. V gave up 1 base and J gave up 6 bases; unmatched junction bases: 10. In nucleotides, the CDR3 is TGTGCCAGCAGCTTAGGTCTGGGACAGGGATTTGGCAATGAGCAGTTCTTC. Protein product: CASSLGLGQGFGNEQFF.

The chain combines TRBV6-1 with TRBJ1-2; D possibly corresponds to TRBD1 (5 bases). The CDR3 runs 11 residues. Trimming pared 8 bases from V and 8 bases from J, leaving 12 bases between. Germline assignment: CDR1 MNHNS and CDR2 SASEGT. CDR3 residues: CASGGGLGYTF. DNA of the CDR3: TGTGCCAGCGGGGGGGGGTTAGGCTACACCTTC.

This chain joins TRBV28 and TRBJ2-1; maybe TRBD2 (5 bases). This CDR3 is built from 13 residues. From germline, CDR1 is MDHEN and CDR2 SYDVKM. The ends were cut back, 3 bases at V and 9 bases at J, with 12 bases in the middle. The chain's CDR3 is CASSFPPAGEQFF. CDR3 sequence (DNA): TGTGCCAGCAGTTTCCCCCCCGCGGGTGAGCAGTTCTTC. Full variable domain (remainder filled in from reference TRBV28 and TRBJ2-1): DVKVTQSSRYLVKRTGEKVFLECVQDMDHENMFWYRQDPGLGLRLIYFSYDVKMKEKGDIPEGYSVSREKKERFSLILESASTNQTSMYLCASSFPPAGEQFFGPGTRLTVL.

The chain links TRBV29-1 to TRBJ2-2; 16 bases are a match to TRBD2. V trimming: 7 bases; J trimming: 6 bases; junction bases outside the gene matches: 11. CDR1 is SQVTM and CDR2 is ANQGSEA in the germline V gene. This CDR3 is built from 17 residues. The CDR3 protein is CSAGGLAGGPGAGELFF. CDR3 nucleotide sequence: TGCAGCGCTGGGGGACTAGCGGGAGGGCCAGGGGCCGGGGAGCTGTTTTTT.

DNA for the CDR3: TGTGCCACCAGCTACGCTAGCGGGGACTACGAGCAGTACTTC. It is translated as CATSYASGDYEQYF. The V call is TRBV15, the J call TRBJ2-7, with TRBD2 identical over 9 bases. The germline CDR1 and CDR2 sequences are LNHNV and YYDKDF (reference sequence). This CDR3 is built from 14 residues. With V trimmed by 5 bases and J by 3 bases, 5 bases remained unmatched.

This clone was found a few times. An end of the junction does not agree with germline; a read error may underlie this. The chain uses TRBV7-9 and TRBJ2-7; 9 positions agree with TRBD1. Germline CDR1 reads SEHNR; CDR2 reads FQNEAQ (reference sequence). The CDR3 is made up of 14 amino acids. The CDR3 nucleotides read TGTTCCAGCACCTCATGGACAGGGGAGGGAGCCGTAAGCTTC. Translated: CSSTSWTGEGAVSF. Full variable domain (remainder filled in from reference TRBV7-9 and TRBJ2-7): DTGVSQNPRHKITKRGQNVTFRCDPISEHNRLYWYRQTLGQGPEFLTYFQNEAQLEKSRLLSDRFSAERPKGSFSTLEIQRTEQGDSAMYLCSSTSWTGEGAVSFGPGTRLTVT.

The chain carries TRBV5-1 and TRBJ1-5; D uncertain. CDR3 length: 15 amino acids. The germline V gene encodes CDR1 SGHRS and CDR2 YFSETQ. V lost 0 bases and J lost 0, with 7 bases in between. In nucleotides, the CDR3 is TGCGCCAGCAGCTTGGGAGGAACTAGCAATCAGCCCCAGCATTTT. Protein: CASSLGGTSNQPQHF.

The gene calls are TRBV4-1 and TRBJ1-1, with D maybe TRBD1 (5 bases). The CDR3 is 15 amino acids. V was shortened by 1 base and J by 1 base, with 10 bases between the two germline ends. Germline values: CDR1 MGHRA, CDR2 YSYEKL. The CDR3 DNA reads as TGCGCCAGCAGCCAAGCCCCAGGGCAGAACACTGAAGCTTTCTTT. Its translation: CASSQAPGQNTEAFF.

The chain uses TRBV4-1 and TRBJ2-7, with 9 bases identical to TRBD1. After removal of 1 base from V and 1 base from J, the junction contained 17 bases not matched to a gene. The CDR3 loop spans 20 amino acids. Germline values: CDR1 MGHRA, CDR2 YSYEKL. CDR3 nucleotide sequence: TGCGCCAGCAGCCAAGGAAACTGGGGGGACAGGGCGGGGAGTTCCTACGAGCAGTACTTC. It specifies CASSQGNWGDRAGSSYEQYF.

CDR3 nucleotides: TGTGCCACCGGCACCGTTGGAGGACGGGCTGAAGCTTTCTTT. Translated, it gives CATGTVGGRAEAFF. This chain uses TRBV10-3 with TRBJ1-1; D is unresolved. With 10 bases removed from V and 6 bases from J, the gap between germline ends came to 21 bases. The CDR3 covers 14 residues. CDR1 and CDR2 from the germline V gene are ENHRY and SYGVKD.

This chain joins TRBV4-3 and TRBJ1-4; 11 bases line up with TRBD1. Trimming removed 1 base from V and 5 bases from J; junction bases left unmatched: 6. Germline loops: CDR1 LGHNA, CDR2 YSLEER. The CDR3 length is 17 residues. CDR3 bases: TGCGCCAGCAGCCAAGGGGGGACAGGGGGATTCAATGAAAAACTGTTTTTT. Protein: CASSQGGTGGFNEKLFF.

CDR3 amino acids: CAWSRQTQETQYF. The CDR3 nucleotides are TGTGCCTGGAGTCGGCAGACTCAAGAGACCCAGTACTTC. The chain employs TRBV30 and TRBJ2-5; D remains unclear. V dropped 2 bases and J dropped 2 bases, with 9 bases sitting between them. Germline CDR1 and CDR2: GTSNPN and SVGIG (reference sequence). The CDR3 is 13 amino acids.

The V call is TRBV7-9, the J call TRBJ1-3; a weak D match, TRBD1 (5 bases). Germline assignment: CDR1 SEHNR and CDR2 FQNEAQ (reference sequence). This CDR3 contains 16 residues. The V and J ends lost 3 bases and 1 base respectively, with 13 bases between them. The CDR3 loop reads CASSFFHRPSGNTIYF. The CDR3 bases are TGTGCCAGCAGCTTTTTTCACAGGCCATCTGGAAACACCATATATTTT.

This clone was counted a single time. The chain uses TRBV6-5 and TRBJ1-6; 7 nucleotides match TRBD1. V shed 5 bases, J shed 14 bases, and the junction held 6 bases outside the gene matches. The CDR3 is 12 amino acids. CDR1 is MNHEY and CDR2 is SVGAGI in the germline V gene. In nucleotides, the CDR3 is TGTGCCAGCAGTAACAGGGGTCTCACCCTCCACTTT. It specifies CASSNRGLTLHF.